This T cell receptor beta chain was retrieved from a study of blood T cell repertoires in COVID-19. On the study more broadly: Samples of COVID-19 (acute and convalescent) were obtained from the United States, Italy and Spain. PBMCs, B-cell-depleted T cells, or T cells were the source of the cDNA or gDNA that made up the material.

The table came from immunoSEQ multiplex PCR; TCRdb's copy has only in-frame clones and leaves some out. The profile shows around 70,000 clones, around four fifths of them singletons. The CDR3 contains 14 residues. V was pared by 6 bases and J by 6 bases, with 3 bases of the junction left unmatched. The V gene's germline CDR1 is SNHLY and CDR2 FYNNEI. The J gene is TRBJ2-5, the V gene TRBV2; 14 nucleotides match TRBD2. This TCR derives from an older woman with acute or convalescent COVID-19. Sequencing was done on a sample of peripheral blood. CDR3 residues: CASSRTSGRKTQYF. CDR3 sequence (DNA): TGTGCCAGCAGCAGGACTAGCGGGAGGAAGACCCAGTACTTC.